A selection of T cell receptor beta chains follows, all from one sample in a study of cytomegalovirus exposure and HLA in healthy donors. Measured with immunoSEQ multiplex PCR; TCRdb has only the in-frame clones, and not every one. The sample has under 250,000 clones, over 75% seen once; the top ten hold 2.9%. Specimen: PBMCs. These receptors were collected from a woman aged 30 to 39 in good health and CMV-seronegative. Both conserved end residues are part of each CDR3. A D gene is named only where the DNA matches it firmly. Clone size appears in some rows only: once, few, many, or a class for an expanded clone.

J gene | D gene | clone size | V gene | CDR3 protein | CDR3 DNA
TRBJ2-1 | - | - | TRBV7-2 | CASSFASDESLGSYNEQFF | TGTGCCAGCAGCTTTGCTAGCGACGAGAGTTTGGGGTCCTACAATGAGCAGTTCTTC
TRBJ2-2 | - | - | TRBV12-5 | CASGLVVSFTGELFF | TGTGCTAGTGGTTTGGTAGTTAGCTTCACCGGGGAGCTGTTTTTT
TRBJ2-7 | TRBD1 | - | TRBV6-1 | CASSAWTGGLEQYF | TGTGCCAGCAGTGCTTGGACAGGGGGCTTAGAGCAGTACTTC
TRBJ1-3 | - | - | TRBV5-6 | CASSPPPDSGNTIYF | TGTGCCAGCAGCCCCCCTCCAGACTCTGGAAACACCATATATTTT
TRBJ2-3 | TRBD1 | - | TRBV9 | CASSYRTGGVDTQYF | TGTGCCAGCAGCTACCGGACAGGGGGCGTAGATACGCAGTATTTT
TRBJ2-5 | TRBD1 | - | TRBV7-3 | CASSAGTGLETQYF | TGTGCCAGCAGCGCCGGGACAGGGCTAGAGACCCAGTACTTC
TRBJ2-7 | TRBD1 | - | TRBV7-2 | CASSLEGTGALEQYF | TGTGCCAGCAGCTTAGAGGGGACAGGGGCCCTTGAGCAGTACTTC
TRBJ1-2 | - | - | TRBV19 | CASSIEREINYGYTF | TGTGCCAGTAGTATTGAGAGGGAAATCAACTATGGCTACACCTTC
TRBJ2-2 | - | - | TRBV5-6 | CASSLEQDAGELFF | TGTGCCAGCAGCTTGGAACAGGATGCCGGGGAGCTGTTTTTT
TRBJ1-5 | - | few | TRBV2 | CASIEGGGRLGWPQHF | TGTGCCAGCATCGAGGGAGGAGGGCGCTTAGGGTGGCCCCAGCATTTT
TRBJ2-1 | - | - | TRBV20-1 | CSATRGHEQFF | TGCAGTGCGACTCGAGGGCATGAGCAGTTCTTC
TRBJ2-7 | - | - | TRBV29-1 | CSVATDYEQYF | TGCAGCGTTGCGACAGACTACGAGCAGTACTTC
TRBJ2-7 | - | - | TRBV18 | CASSPEQGSDWYF | TGTGCCAGCTCACCAGAACAGGGCAGTGATTGGTACTTC
TRBJ2-5 | - | - | TRBV5-1 | CASSLALRETQYF | TGCGCCAGCAGCTTGGCCCTGCGGGAGACCCAGTACTTC
TRBJ1-1 | - | few | TRBV19 | CASSIRGGGNTEAFF | TGTGCCAGTAGTATTAGGGGGGGAGGGAACACTGAAGCTTTCTTT
TRBJ1-3 | TRBD1 | once | TRBV28 | CASSPGQGWSGNTIYF | TGTGCCAGCAGCCCCGGACAGGGATGGAGTGGAAACACCATATATTTT
TRBJ1-1 | - | few | TRBV5-1 | CASSPRTVNTEAFF | TGCGCCAGCAGCCCGAGGACAGTGAACACTGAAGCTTTCTTT
TRBJ2-3 | TRBD2 | - | TRBV12-5 | CASGLASGGSTDTQYF | TGTGCTAGTGGTTTGGCTAGCGGGGGAAGCACAGATACGCAGTATTTT